This TCR beta chain was observed in a study of vaccination effects on CD4 cells after COVID-19. General study findings and limits: Convalescent patients were scarce, and early post-infection timepoints were absent.

Germline CDR1 reads GTSNPN; CDR2 reads SVGIG (reference sequence). The CDR3 contains 11 residues. Trimming removed 4 bases at V and 3 bases at J, with 4 bases between. The repertoire was sequenced with immunoSEQ multiplex PCR; TCRdb's copy has only in-frame clones and lacks some. The data hold 30,000 to 45,000 clones, with around 68% observed a single time. Before sequencing, viral peptide pools were used by the ViraFEST assay to expand antigen-specific CD4+ T cells. CD4+ T cells were isolated after around 9 days of culture. Negative nucleocapsid antibody tests before and after vaccination confirmed no previous SARS-CoV-2 infection. This clone was found once. Its antigen is unknown.

This chain links TRBV30 with TRBJ1-3; D not certain. The sequence was collected from a human donor who received a COVID-19 vaccine. The specimen was CD4+ T cells from PBMCs cultured with SARS-CoV-2 spike peptides, collected before COVID-19 vaccination. The CDR3 is CAWNSGNTIYF. CDR3 nucleotides: TGTGCCTGGAACAGTGGAAACACCATATATTTT. The full variable domain, completed using reference TRBV30 and TRBJ1-3, is SQTIHQWPATLVQPVGSPLSLECTVEGTSNPNLYWYRQAAGRGLQLLFYSVGIGQISSEVPQNLSASRPQDRQFILSSKKLLLSDSGFYLCAWNSGNTIYFGEGSWLTVV.